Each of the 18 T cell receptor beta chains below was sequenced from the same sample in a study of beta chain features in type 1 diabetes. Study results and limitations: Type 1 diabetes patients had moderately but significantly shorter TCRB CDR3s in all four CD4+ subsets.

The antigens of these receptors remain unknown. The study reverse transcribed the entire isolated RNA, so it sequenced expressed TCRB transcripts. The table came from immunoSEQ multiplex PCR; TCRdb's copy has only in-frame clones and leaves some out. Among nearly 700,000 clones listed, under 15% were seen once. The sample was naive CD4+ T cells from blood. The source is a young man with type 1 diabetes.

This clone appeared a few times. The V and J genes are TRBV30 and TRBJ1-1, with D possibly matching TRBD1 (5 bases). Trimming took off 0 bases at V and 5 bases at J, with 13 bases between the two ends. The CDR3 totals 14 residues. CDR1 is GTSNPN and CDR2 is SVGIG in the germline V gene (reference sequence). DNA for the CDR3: TGTGCCTGGAGTGTAATAGGGGAAGGGACTGAAGCTTTCTTT. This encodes CAWSVIGEGTEAFF.

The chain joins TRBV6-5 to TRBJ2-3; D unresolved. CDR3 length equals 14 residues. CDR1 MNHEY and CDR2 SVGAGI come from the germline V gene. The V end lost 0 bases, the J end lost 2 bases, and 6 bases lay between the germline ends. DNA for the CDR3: TGTGCCAGCAGTTACTCTATACCCACAGATACGCAGTATTTT. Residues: CASSYSIPTDTQYF.

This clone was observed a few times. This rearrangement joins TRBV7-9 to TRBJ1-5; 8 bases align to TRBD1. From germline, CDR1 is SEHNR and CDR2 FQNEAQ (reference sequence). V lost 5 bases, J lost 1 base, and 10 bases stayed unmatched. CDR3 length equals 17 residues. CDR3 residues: CASSHGTGLLSNQPQHF. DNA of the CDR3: TGTGCCAGCAGCCACGGGACAGGTCTATTGAGCAATCAGCCCCAGCATTTT.

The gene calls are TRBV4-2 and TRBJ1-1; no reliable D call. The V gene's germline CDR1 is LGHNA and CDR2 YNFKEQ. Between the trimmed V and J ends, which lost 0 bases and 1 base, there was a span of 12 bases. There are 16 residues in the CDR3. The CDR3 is CASSQEVGRKNTEAFF. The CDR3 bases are TGTGCCAGCAGCCAAGAGGTCGGCAGGAAGAACACTGAAGCTTTCTTT.

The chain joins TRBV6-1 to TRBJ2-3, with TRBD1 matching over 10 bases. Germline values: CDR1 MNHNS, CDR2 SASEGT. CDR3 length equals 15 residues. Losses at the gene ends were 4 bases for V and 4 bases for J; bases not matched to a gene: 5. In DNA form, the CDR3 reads TGTGCCAGCAGTGCCGGGACAGGGGTTCCAGATACGCAGTATTTT. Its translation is CASSAGTGVPDTQYF.

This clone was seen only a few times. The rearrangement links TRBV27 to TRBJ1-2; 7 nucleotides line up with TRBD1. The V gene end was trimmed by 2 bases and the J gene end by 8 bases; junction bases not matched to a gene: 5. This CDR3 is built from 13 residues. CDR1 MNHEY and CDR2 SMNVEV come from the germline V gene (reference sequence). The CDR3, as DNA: TGTGCCAGCAGTTTACTGACAGGGACAGGCTACACCTTC. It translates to CASSLLTGTGYTF.

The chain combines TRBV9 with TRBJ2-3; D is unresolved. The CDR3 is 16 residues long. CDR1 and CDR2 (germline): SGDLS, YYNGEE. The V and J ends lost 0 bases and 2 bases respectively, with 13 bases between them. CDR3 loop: CASSVASTRYTDTQYF. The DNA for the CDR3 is TGTGCCAGCAGCGTAGCATCAACAAGATACACAGATACGCAGTATTTT.

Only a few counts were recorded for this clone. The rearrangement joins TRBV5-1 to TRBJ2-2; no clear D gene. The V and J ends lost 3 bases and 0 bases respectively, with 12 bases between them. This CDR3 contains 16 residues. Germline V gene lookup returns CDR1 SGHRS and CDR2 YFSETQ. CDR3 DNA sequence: TGCGCCAGCAGCTACGGAATGGGTGCGAACACCGGGGAGCTGTTTTTT. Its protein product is CASSYGMGANTGELFF.

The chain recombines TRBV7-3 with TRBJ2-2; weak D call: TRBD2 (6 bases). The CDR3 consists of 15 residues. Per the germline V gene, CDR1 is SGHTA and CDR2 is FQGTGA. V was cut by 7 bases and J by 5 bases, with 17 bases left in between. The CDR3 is CASKYGSSGTGELFF. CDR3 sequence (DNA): TGTGCCAGCAAGTACGGGAGTAGTGGAACCGGGGAGCTGTTTTTT.

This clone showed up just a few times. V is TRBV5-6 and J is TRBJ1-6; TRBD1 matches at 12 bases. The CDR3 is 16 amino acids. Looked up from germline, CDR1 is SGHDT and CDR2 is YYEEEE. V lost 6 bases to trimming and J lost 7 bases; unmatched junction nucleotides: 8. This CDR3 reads CASIDSGTGGNSPLHF. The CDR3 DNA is TGTGCCAGCATCGACTCTGGGACAGGGGGCAATTCACCCCTCCACTTT. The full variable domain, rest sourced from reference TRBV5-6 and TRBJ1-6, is DAGVTQSPTHLIKTRGQQVTLRCSPKSGHDTVSWYQQALGQGPQFIFQYYEEEERQRGNFPDRFSGHQFPNYSSELNVNALLLGDSALYLCASIDSGTGGNSPLHFGNGTRLTVT.

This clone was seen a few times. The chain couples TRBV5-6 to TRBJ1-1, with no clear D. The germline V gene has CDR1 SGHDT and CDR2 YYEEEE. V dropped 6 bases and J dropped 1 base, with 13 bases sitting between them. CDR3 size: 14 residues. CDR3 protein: CASKTGWGNTEAFF. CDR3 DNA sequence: TGTGCCAGCAAAACGGGTTGGGGGAACACTGAAGCTTTCTTT.

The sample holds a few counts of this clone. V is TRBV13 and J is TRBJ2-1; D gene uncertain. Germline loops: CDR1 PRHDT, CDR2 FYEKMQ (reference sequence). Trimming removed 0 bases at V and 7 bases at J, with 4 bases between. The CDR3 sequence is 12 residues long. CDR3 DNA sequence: TGTGCCAGCAGCTTAGGGGGTAATGAGCAGTTCTTC. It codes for CASSLGGNEQFF.

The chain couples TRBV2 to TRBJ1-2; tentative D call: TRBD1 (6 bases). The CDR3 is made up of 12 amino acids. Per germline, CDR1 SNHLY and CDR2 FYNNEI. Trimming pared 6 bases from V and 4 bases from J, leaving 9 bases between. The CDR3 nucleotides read TGTGCCAGCAGGCGGGGGGCCTATGGCTACACCTTC. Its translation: CASRRGAYGYTF.

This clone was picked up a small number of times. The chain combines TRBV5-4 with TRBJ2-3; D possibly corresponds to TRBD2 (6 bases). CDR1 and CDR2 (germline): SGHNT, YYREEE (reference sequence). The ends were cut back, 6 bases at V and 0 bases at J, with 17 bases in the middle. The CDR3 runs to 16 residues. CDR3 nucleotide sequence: TGTGCCAGCACCCCGGAGGGCCGTGCTAGCACAGATACGCAGTATTTT. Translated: CASTPEGRASTDTQYF.

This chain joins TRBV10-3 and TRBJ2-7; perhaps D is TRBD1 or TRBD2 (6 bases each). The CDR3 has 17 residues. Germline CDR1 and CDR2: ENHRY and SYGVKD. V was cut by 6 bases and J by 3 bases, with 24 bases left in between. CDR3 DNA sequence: TGTGCCATCAGGGCTGAGGGCGGGACACTAACCAACTACGAGCAGTACTTC. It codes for CAIRAEGGTLTNYEQYF.

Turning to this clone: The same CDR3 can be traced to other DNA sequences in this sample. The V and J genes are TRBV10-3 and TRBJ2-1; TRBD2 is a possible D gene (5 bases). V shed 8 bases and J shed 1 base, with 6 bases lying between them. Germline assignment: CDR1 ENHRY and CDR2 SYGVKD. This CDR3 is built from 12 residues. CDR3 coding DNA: TGTGCCATCCGGGGATCCTACAATGAGCAGTTCTTC. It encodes CAIRGSYNEQFF.

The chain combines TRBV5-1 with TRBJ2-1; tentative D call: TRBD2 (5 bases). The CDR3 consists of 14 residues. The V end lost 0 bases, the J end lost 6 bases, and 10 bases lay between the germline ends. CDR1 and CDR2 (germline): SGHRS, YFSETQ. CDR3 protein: CASSLELAPNEQFF. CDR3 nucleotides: TGCGCCAGCAGCTTGGAGCTAGCCCCCAATGAGCAGTTCTTC.

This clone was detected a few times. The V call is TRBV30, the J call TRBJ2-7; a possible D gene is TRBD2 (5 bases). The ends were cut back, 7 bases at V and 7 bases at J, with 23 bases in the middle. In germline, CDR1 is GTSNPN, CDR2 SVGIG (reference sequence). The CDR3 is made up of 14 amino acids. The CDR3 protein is CALTGPLRTGEQYF. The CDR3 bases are TGTGCCTTGACGGGCCCCCTCAGAACGGGAGAGCAGTACTTC.